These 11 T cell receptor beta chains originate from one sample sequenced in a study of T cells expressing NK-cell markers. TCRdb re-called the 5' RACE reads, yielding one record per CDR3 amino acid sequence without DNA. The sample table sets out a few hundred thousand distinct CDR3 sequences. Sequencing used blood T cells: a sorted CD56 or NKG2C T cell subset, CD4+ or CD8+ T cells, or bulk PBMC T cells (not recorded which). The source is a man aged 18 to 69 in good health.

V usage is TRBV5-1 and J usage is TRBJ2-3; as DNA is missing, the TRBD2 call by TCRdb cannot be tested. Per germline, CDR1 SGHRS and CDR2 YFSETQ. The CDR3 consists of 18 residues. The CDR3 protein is CASSLGRTSGRALDTQYF.

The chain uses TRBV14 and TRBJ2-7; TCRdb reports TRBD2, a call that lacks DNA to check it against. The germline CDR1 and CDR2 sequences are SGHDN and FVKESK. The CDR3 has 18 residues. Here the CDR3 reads CASSRSLAVARGSYEQYF. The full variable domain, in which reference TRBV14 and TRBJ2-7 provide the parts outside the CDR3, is EAGVTQFPSHSVIEKGQTVTLRCDPISGHDNLYWYRRVMGKEIKFLLHFVKESKQDESGMPNNRFLAERTGGTYSTLKVQPAELEDSGVYFCASSRSLAVARGSYEQYFGPGTRLTVT.

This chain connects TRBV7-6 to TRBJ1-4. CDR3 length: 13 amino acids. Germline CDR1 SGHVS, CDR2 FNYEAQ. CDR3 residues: CASSAIVGEKLFF.

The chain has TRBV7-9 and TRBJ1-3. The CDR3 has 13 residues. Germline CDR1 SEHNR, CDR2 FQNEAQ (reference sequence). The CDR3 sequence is CASSLFQQNTIYF.

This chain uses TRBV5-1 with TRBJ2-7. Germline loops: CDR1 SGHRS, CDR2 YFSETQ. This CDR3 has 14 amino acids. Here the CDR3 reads CASSLYPSLDEQYF. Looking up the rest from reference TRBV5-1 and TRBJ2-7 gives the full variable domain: KAGVTQTPRYLIKTRGQQVTLSCSPISGHRSVSWYQQTPGQGLQFLFEYFSETQRNKGNFPGRFSGRQFSNSRSEMNVSTLELGDSALYLCASSLYPSLDEQYFGPGTRLTVT.

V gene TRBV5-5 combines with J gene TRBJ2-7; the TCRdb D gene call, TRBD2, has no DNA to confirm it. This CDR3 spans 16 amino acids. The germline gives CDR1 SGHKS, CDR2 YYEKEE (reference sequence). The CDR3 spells CASSKGTSGGFYEQYF.

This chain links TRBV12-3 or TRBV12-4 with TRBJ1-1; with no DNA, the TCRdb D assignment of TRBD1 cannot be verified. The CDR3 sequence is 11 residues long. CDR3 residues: CASRGREAAFF.

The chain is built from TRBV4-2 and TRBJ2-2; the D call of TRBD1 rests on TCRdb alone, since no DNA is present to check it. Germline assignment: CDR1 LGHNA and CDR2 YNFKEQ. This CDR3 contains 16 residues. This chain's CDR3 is CASSQDSGGRVGELFF.

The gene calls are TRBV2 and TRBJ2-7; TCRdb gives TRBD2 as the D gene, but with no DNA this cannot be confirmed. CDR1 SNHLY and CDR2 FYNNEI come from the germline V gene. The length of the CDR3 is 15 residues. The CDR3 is CAISDSGRGDGEQYF.

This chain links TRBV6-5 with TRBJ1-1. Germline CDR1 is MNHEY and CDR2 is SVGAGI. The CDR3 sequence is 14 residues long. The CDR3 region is CASSYSRQAAEAFF.

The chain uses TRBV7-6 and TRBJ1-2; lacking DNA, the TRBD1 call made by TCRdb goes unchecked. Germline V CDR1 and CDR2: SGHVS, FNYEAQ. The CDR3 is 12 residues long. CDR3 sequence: CASSLGNGGFAF.